These 17 T cell receptor beta chains came from one sample sequenced in a study of blood T cell repertoires in COVID-19. Sequencing used immunoSEQ multiplex PCR; TCRdb keeps in-frame clones, though not all of them. The profile covers about 92,000 clones, with about two thirds appearing a single time and around 25% taken by the ten largest. Sequencing was carried out using peripheral blood. The source is a woman between 55 and 75 years old in a cohort sampled during active or convalescent COVID-19.

This clone came up a few times. V usage is TRBV5-1 and J usage is TRBJ2-1; 10 bases map to TRBD2. Germline V gives CDR1 SGHRS, CDR2 YFSETQ. Trimming removed 4 bases from V and 7 bases from J; junction bases left unmatched: 8. The CDR3 extends over 15 amino acids. The CDR3 is CASSLGGAGGNEQFF. In DNA form, the CDR3 reads TGCGCCAGCAGCCTGGGCGGAGCGGGGGGGAATGAGCAGTTCTTC.

The rearrangement joins TRBV7-8 to TRBJ2-3; 8 nucleotides agree with TRBD2. The CDR3 has 15 amino acids. V lost 4 bases to trimming and J lost 5 bases; unmatched junction nucleotides: 8. CDR1 and CDR2 (germline): SGHVS, FQNEAQ. The CDR3 DNA reads TGTGCCAGCAGCTCCTTAGGACTAGCAGAAGATACGCAGTATTTT. Translating gives CASSSLGLAEDTQYF.

V and J are TRBV5-8 and TRBJ1-6, with TRBD1 matching over 10 bases. The V segment lost 2 bases and the J segment 7 bases; nucleotides outside the gene matches: 3. Germline values: CDR1 SGHTS, CDR2 YDEGEE. The CDR3 length is 15 residues. The CDR3: CASSFTGQGNSPLHF. DNA of the CDR3: TGTGCCAGCAGCTTTACGGGACAGGGGAATTCACCCCTCCACTTT.

This clone showed up just once. The chain is built from TRBV14 and TRBJ1-3; the D is unclear. From germline, CDR1 is SGHDN and CDR2 FVKESK. With 4 bases removed from V and 2 bases from J, the gap between germline ends came to 12 bases. This CDR3 contains 15 residues. DNA of the CDR3: TGTGCCAGCAGCCCCCAGGTCGGGGCTGGAAACACCATATATTTT. This translates into CASSPQVGAGNTIYF.

This clone was found a few times. This rearrangement joins TRBV4-2 to TRBJ2-5; 11 nucleotides agree with TRBD2. The CDR3 consists of 15 residues. With 4 bases clipped from V and 3 bases from J, the junction kept 4 bases outside the gene matches. Germline CDR1 and CDR2: LGHNA and YNFKEQ. The CDR3 reads CASSLSGGAKETQYF. CDR3 bases: TGTGCCAGCAGCCTTAGCGGGGGGGCAAAAGAGACCCAGTACTTC.

The chain links TRBV2 to TRBJ1-5; D gene uncertain. The germline CDR1 and CDR2 sequences are SNHLY and FYNNEI. The CDR3 runs to 14 residues. Trimming pared 4 bases from V and 5 bases from J, leaving 12 bases between. DNA of the CDR3: TGTGCCAGCAGTGGGGCCCTACGGCATCAGCCCCAGCATTTT. Amino acid sequence: CASSGALRHQPQHF.

This clone was counted a single time. V and J are TRBV5-1 and TRBJ2-5; 9 nucleotides line up with TRBD1. CDR3 length: 16 amino acids. V shed 0 bases and J 4 bases; nucleotides not matched to a gene: 7. Per germline, CDR1 SGHRS and CDR2 YFSETQ. Here the CDR3 reads CASSLVGQGIGETQYF. Written as DNA, the CDR3 is TGCGCCAGCAGCTTGGTGGGACAGGGTATAGGAGAGACCCAGTACTTC.

This clone was counted a few times. This chain joins TRBV4-3 and TRBJ1-6; 7 bases fit TRBD1. CDR1 LGHNA and CDR2 YSLEER come from the germline V gene. CDR3 length equals 14 residues. The V gene end was trimmed by 4 bases and the J gene end by 8 bases; junction bases not matched to a gene: 5. In DNA, the CDR3 is TGCGCCAGCAGCCGTGGCAGGGGGGATTCACCCCTCCACTTT. Its protein product is CASSRGRGDSPLHF.

This clone was picked up one time. J is TRBJ2-1 and V is TRBV7-3; 13 bases fit TRBD2. V was clipped by 5 bases and J by 10 bases; unmatched bases: 8. CDR1 is SGHTA, CDR2 FQGTGA, per germline. This CDR3 spans 15 amino acids. The CDR3 spells CASSLTSGGALEQFF. The CDR3 nucleotides read TGTGCCAGCAGCCTTACTAGCGGGGGGGCCCTAGAGCAGTTCTTC.

This chain connects TRBV14 to TRBJ1-2, with 7 bases matching TRBD1. Germline-derived CDR1 and CDR2 are SGHDN and FVKESK. The CDR3 consists of 15 residues. The ends lost 0 bases at V and 5 bases at J; junction bases unmatched: 6. Here the CDR3 DNA reads TGTGCCAGCAGCCAAGAAAGGGGCAGGGGGTATGGCTACACCTTC. Translated, it gives CASSQERGRGYGYTF.

The V gene is TRBV29-1, the J gene TRBJ2-7, with a tentative D call TRBD1 (6 bases). The CDR3 loop spans 14 amino acids. Trimming pared 4 bases from V and 0 bases from J, leaving 13 bases between. CDR1 is SQVTM and CDR2 is ANQGSEA in the germline V gene. As DNA, the CDR3 is TGCAGCGTTGGAGGGGGTGGGGGCTCCTACGAGCAGTACTTC. It codes for CSVGGGGGSYEQYF.

V is TRBV5-1 and J is TRBJ2-7; D is possibly TRBD2 (5 bases). V was pared by 2 bases and J by 1 base, with 13 bases between. CDR1 is SGHRS and CDR2 is YFSETQ in the germline V gene. This CDR3 has 15 residues. The CDR3, as DNA: TGCGCCAGCAGCTTTCGAGGACTGCCGTCCTACGAGCAGTACTTC. It translates to CASSFRGLPSYEQYF.

This clone was observed a handful of times. The CDR3 DNA is TGTGCCAGCAGCTCCCGGAGGACAGCAGGCACAGATACGCAGTATTTT. It codes for CASSSRRTAGTDTQYF. The chain joins TRBV7-3 to TRBJ2-3; D is possibly TRBD1 (6 bases). The V end was cut by 4 bases, the J end by 1 base, with 15 bases between. The germline V gene has CDR1 SGHTA and CDR2 FQGTGA. The CDR3 has 16 residues.

This clone was counted only a few times. The rearrangement links TRBV15 to TRBJ1-5; a weak D match, TRBD1 (6 bases). V lost 6 bases and J lost 1, with 13 bases in between. The CDR3 covers 15 residues. Germline V gives CDR1 LNHNV, CDR2 YYDKDF (reference sequence). Here the CDR3 reads CATRAGAQSNQPQHF. In DNA form, the CDR3 reads TGTGCCACCAGGGCAGGGGCCCAGAGCAATCAGCCCCAGCATTTT.

V is TRBV11-2 and J is TRBJ2-1; 8 bases match TRBD1. This CDR3 spans 15 amino acids. Germline-derived CDR1 and CDR2 are SGHAT and FQNNGV. V lost 5 bases, J lost 8 bases, and 11 bases stayed unmatched. CDR3 sequence reads: CASSLGQGIVDEQFF. CDR3 coding DNA: TGTGCCAGCAGCCTAGGACAGGGCATTGTGGATGAGCAGTTCTTC. Variable domain in full (rest from reference TRBV11-2 and TRBJ2-1): EAGVAQSPRYKIIEKRQSVAFWCNPISGHATLYWYQQILGQGPKLLIQFQNNGVVDDSQLPKDRFSAERLKGVDSTLKIQPAKLEDSAVYLCASSLGQGIVDEQFFGPGTRLTVL.

The V gene is TRBV2, the J gene TRBJ1-5; D not resolved. V was pared by 5 bases and J by 6 bases, with 8 bases between. This CDR3 has 12 residues. Germline CDR1 SNHLY, CDR2 FYNNEI. The CDR3 nucleotides are TGTGCCAGCAGTACGAGTGGTCAGCCCCAGCATTTT. This translates into CASSTSGQPQHF.

This clone came up once. The chain combines TRBV7-9 with TRBJ1-2, with D possibly TRBD1 on 6 matching bases. CDR3 length: 14 amino acids. Germline lookup yields CDR1 SEHNR and CDR2 FQNEAQ (reference sequence). Trimming took 1 base from V and 7 from J, leaving 13 bases between them. CDR3 loop: CASSLEVGGAGYTF. Here the CDR3 DNA reads TGTGCCAGCAGCTTAGAAGTAGGGGGAGCTGGCTACACCTTC.